The source of this TCR beta chain is a study of human T cells and chemical hapten exposure. Germline loops: CDR1 MGHRA, CDR2 YSYEKL. CDR3 length: 17 residues. With V trimmed by 0 bases and J by 7 bases, 12 bases remained unmatched. This clonotype was recorded many times. TCRdb itself ran the RACE reads through MiXCR, one entry per CDR3 protein. The sample consists of approximately 52,000 distinct CDR3 sequences, about 10% of them appearing once. Time point defined: patch test 1, 2 weeks after DPC sensitization. Treatment reported: therapeutic diphenylcyclopropenone sensitization with weekly scalp DPC. Unseparated into fractions, whole blood served as the source from which total RNA was extracted.

The chain joins TRBV4-1 to TRBJ2-1; TRBD1 matches at 7 bases. The sequenced sample was whole blood, obtained in connection with sensitization to the hapten diphenylcyclopropenone (DPC). The receptor was isolated from a woman aged 40-49 years with alopecia areata. Some clones in this sample may be carry-over from other donors' samples. Here the CDR3 DNA reads TGCGCCAGCAGCCAAGATGTCACAGGGGTGAATATTAATGAGCAGTTCTTC. Residues: CASSQDVTGVNINEQFF.